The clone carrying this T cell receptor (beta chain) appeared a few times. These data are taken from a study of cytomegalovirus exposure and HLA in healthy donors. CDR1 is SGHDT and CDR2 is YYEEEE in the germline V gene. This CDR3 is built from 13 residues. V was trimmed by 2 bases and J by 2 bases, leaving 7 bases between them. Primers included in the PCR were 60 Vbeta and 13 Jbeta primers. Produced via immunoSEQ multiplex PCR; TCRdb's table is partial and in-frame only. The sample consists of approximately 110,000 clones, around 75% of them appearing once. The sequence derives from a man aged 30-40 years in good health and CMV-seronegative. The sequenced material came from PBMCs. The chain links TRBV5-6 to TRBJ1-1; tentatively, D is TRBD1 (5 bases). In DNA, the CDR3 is TGTGCCAGCAGCTTAGACAGCAACACTGAAGCTTTCTTT. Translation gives CASSLDSNTEAFF.